A selection of T cell receptor beta chains follows, all from one sample in a study of T cells in localized non-small cell lung cancer. The repertoire was sequenced with immunoSEQ multiplex PCR; TCRdb's copy has only in-frame clones and lacks some. Of about 59,000 clones listed, around nine tenths are singletons. The sample consisted of peripheral blood, taken before any cancer treatment. These receptors were obtained from a man between 35 and 75 years old with stage I squamous cell lung carcinoma. Each CDR3 is given with its conserved first and last residue. The D gene is left open where the match is weak. Clone size is shown for a subset of rows, as once, few, many or a class of expanded clone.

clone size	D gene	V gene	J gene	CDR3 protein	CDR3 DNA
NA	NA	TRBV28	TRBJ2-2	CASTLRGGSGELFF	TGTGCCAGCACCCTCAGGGGGGGGTCCGGGGAGCTGTTTTTT
NA	NA	TRBV5-1	TRBJ1-1	CASSLDSRGTEAFF	TGCGCCAGCAGCTTGGATTCCAGGGGCACTGAAGCTTTCTTT
once	TRBD1	TRBV29-1	TRBJ1-4	CSVEGTGGRNEKLFF	TGCAGCGTTGAGGGGACAGGGGGAAGAAATGAAAAACTGTTTTTT
NA	NA	TRBV4-1	TRBJ2-1	CASSQVAQQFF	TGCGCCAGCAGCCAAGTAGCGCAGCAGTTCTTC
NA	NA	TRBV18	TRBJ2-1	CASSPQGLIGNEQFF	TGTGCCAGCTCACCGCAGGGACTCATAGGGAATGAGCAGTTCTTC
NA	TRBD1	TRBV7-8	TRBJ1-1	CASSLGDSEAFF	TGTGCCAGCAGCTTAGGGGACAGCGAAGCTTTCTTT
NA	TRBD2	TRBV5-1	TRBJ2-7	CASTGGKYEQYF	TGCGCCAGCACGGGGGGGAAATACGAGCAGTACTTC
NA	NA	TRBV7-9	TRBJ2-7	CASSLSERGDWEQYF	TGTGCCAGCAGCCTGTCGGAGAGGGGGGATTGGGAGCAGTACTTC
NA	NA	TRBV11-2	TRBJ2-1	CASSLEWTAYNEQFF	TGTGCCAGCAGCTTAGAGTGGACAGCCTACAATGAGCAGTTCTTC
NA	TRBD1	TRBV4-1	TRBJ1-2	CASSFRQGATVGYTF	TGCGCCAGCAGCTTTAGACAGGGGGCTACGGTTGGCTACACCTTC
NA	NA	TRBV29-1	TRBJ2-6	CSVALQGTGANVLTF	TGCAGCGTTGCGTTACAGGGCACTGGGGCCAACGTCCTGACTTTC
NA	TRBD1	TRBV5-1	TRBJ2-4	CASSRGQAVGNIQYF	TGCGCCAGCAGCCGGGGACAGGCCGTCGGGAACATTCAGTACTTC
NA	NA	TRBV28	TRBJ1-4	CASSLEGGNEKLFF	TGTGCCAGCAGTTTAGAGGGGGGCAATGAAAAACTGTTTTTT
few	TRBD1	TRBV7-6	TRBJ2-3	CASSFEGGADTQYF	TGTGCCAGCAGCTTCGAAGGGGGCGCAGATACGCAGTATTTT
NA	NA	TRBV5-1	TRBJ2-1	CASSPWQRGEQFF	TGCGCCAGCAGCCCCTGGCAACGAGGTGAGCAGTTCTTC
NA	TRBD1	TRBV6-6	TRBJ1-1	CASSPPGQVWEAFF	TGTGCCAGCAGCCCCCCGGGACAGGTATGGGAAGCTTTCTTT
NA	NA	TRBV7-9	TRBJ1-5	CASSLEADQPQHF	TGTGCCAGCAGCTTAGAGGCCGATCAGCCCCAGCATTTT
NA	TRBD1	TRBV28	TRBJ2-7	CASSLRGPSLEQYF	TGTGCCAGCAGTTTAAGGGGGCCATCTCTCGAGCAGTACTTC
NA	TRBD1	TRBV6-6	TRBJ2-3	CASTIGQGSFTDTQYF	TGTGCCAGCACTATCGGACAGGGGTCTTTCACAGATACGCAGTATTTT
once	TRBD2	TRBV11-2	TRBJ2-7	CASSLGLAGSYEQYF	TGTGCCAGCAGCTTGGGACTAGCGGGGAGCTACGAGCAGTACTTC
NA	TRBD2	TRBV18	TRBJ2-1	CASSPSAGGNNEQFF	TGTGCCAGCTCACCCTCAGCGGGAGGTAACAATGAGCAGTTCTTC
once	NA	TRBV6-5	TRBJ2-2	CASSSWQNTGELFF	TGTGCCAGCAGTTCCTGGCAAAACACCGGGGAGCTGTTTTTT
NA	NA	TRBV5-1	TRBJ2-5	CASYFRQETQYF	TGCGCCAGCTATTTTAGACAAGAGACCCAGTACTTC
NA	NA	TRBV13	TRBJ1-1	CASSLQVTEAFF	TGTGCCAGCAGCCTACAGGTGACTGAAGCTTTCTTT